The sequence of this TCR beta chain was determined in a study of shared clonotypes between healthy human individuals (dated by TCRdb to the early 2020s). In terms of the full investigation: Two women and a few men aged 18 to 49 years were included in the cohort. For each donor, three plates each were used for CD4 naive and CD4 memory, two plates were used for CD8 naive, and one plate was used for CD8 memory. To estimate repertoire size and how much clonotype sharing occurs between individuals, the study deeply sequenced the blood TCR repertoires of about five healthy adults. Different laboratories and diverse techniques were used to prepare libraries and sequence TCR repertoires, to increase sequencing depth and limit assay-specific biases. Leukapheresis yielded between about 0.85 and 10 billion PBMCs per donor.

Regarding this clone: The specificity of this receptor is unknown. No qualities accompany the bases; no much larger clone lies one base away.

Using the deep immunoSEQ assay, multiplex PCR amplified TCR CDR3 regions from genomic DNA. For each cell subset, the extracted genomic DNA was distributed evenly across all wells of several immunoSEQ 96-well plates, and each plate served as one replicate. Each replicate PCR for sorted subsets received about 200 ng genomic DNA, equal to around 32,000 T cell genomes. The purified libraries were quantified using a Qubit 3.0 fluorometer, sized with a Bioanalyzer 2100, and then quantified again using the KAPA Library Quantification kit. A separate single-read 150-cycle Illumina NextSeq 550 flow cell was used to sequence each immunoSEQ 96-well plate. On the study's bioinformatics: Because the immunoSEQ output held only junctional sequences and lacked quality scores, the filtering could not match the filtering applied to full-length reads. To assign V/J genes and CDR3, sequences were annotated against IMGT germline references using PyIR, a Python wrapper for IgBLAST v1.9. Reads were removed for weak V/J assignments (E-value above 1e-6), missing CDR3, stop codons, out-of-frame junctions, or ambiguous translated residues. A V3J clonotype was defined by an identical inferred V gene, J gene, and CDR3 amino acid sequence. The percentage overlap between two repertoires was calculated by dividing the number of shared unique clonotypes by the size of the smaller repertoire. Three approaches were used to assess repertoire richness: RTK rarefaction, the Chao1 estimator, and Recon v2.1 estimates of unobserved clonotypes. For all TCRbeta clonotypes obtained by the gDNA method from four donors, generation probabilities were computed with OLGA. Here the immuneACCESS table is served through TCRdb, limited to in-frame sequences with V and J called. Missing clones are a known gap in these copies; in checked studies unresolved V genes cover under half, and the rest lacks a known reason. V, J and clone size are those of that table, while D and trimming were read from the DNA. The sample records roughly 1,600,000 clones, 97% to 99% of which are singletons. The ten largest clones add up to 0.3% to 0.45% of the sample.

The donors were healthy, HIV-negative adults with no recently reported acute infections or vaccinations. Only Caucasian adults living in Nashville, Tennessee, USA were represented among the donors. CD4+ T cells were enriched by magnetic negative selection, after which naive cells were positively selected on CD45RA and the negative fraction was taken as the memory subset. After blood collection by leukapheresis, PBMCs were isolated using Ficoll-Histopaque density gradient centrifugation and then cryopreserved in the vapor phase of liquid nitrogen. Analytical flow cytometry was used to check the purity and quantity of every magnetically sorted T cell population. Each sorted fraction had its genomic DNA isolated and then quantified by UV absorbance on a Nanodrop 2000c. General study outcomes and caveats: Approximately 5% of naive CD4, 3% to 4% of naive CD8, approximately 2% of memory CD4, and approximately 0.39% of memory CD8 clonotypes were shared across a handful of donors. Higher generation probabilities were observed for clonotypes shared by all four sorted-subset donors than for non-shared clonotypes. Pairwise subsampling led to the expectation that sequencing depth would affect the degree of clonotype sharing among donors. Rarefaction of sorted-subset datasets indicated incomplete sequencing despite the large sequencing depth. Estimated clonotype richness was generally larger for naive than for memory subsets. Because the study included a small number of donors, the genetic and exposure-history diversity represented was limited. Only blood was sampled, and tissue TCR repertoires likely differ from those in blood.

The trim is 2 bases for V and 0 bases for J, with a gap of 10 bases between the germline ends. Counted from cysteine to phenylalanine, this CDR3 has 16 amino acids. Kept here is only the CDR3 DNA, which spans 48 bases and is read in frame from base 1. As encoded in the germline V gene, CDR1 is KGHSH while CDR2 is LQKENI. Specimen: naive CD4+ T cells sorted from blood. This specimen's cell subset or site label, interpreted: CD45RA+ positively selected. Recombination linked TRBV18 to TRBJ2-2; a tentative D match to TRBD2 spans 6 bases. This sequence was found in a man aged 30-40 years in good health. The DNA sequence is TGTGCCAGCTCACCAGGGTCGGGGGCGAACACCGGGGAGCTGTTTTTT. This translates into CASSPGSGANTGELFF.